These 20 T cell receptor beta chains came from one sample sequenced in a study of blood T cell repertoires in COVID-19. Assay: immunoSEQ multiplex PCR; the TCRdb copy retains only in-frame clones and omits some. The sample records around 160,000 clones, 70% to 90% being singletons. Sequencing was done on a sample of peripheral blood. These receptors were obtained from a woman aged 55-75 years with COVID-19, enrolled during active disease.

This rearrangement joins TRBV30 to TRBJ1-1, with D perhaps TRBD1 (5 bases). CDR3 length equals 13 residues. CDR1 and CDR2 from the germline V gene are GTSNPN and SVGIG (reference sequence). Between the trimmed V and J ends, which lost 2 bases and 1 base, there was a span of 8 bases. The CDR3 DNA reads TGTGCCTGGAGTTACAGGCCGAACACTGAAGCTTTCTTT. Residues: CAWSYRPNTEAFF.

This clone was picked up a small number of times. The chain employs TRBV27 and TRBJ2-7, with 8 bases identical to TRBD2. Per the germline V gene, CDR1 is MNHEY and CDR2 is SMNVEV (reference sequence). The V and J ends lost 5 bases and 6 bases, in that order; junction bases with no gene match: 9. The CDR3 length is 14 residues. Written as DNA, the CDR3 is TGTGCCAGCAGTCATAACGCGGGGGGCCGCGAGCAGTACTTC. It yields the protein CASSHNAGGREQYF.

CDR3 sequence: CASSYDGQGRTYEQYF. In nucleotides, the CDR3 is TGTGCCAGCAGTTATGACGGACAGGGGAGGACCTACGAGCAGTACTTC. This chain joins TRBV7-2 and TRBJ2-7, with 9 bases aligning to TRBD1. CDR1 and CDR2 from the germline V gene are SGHTA and FQGNSA. With 6 bases clipped from V and 2 bases from J, the junction kept 11 bases outside the gene matches. CDR3 length: 16 residues.

The rearrangement uses TRBV4-1 and TRBJ1-2; tentative D call: TRBD1 (6 bases). Germline loops: CDR1 MGHRA, CDR2 YSYEKL. This CDR3 has 14 residues. V lost 0 bases and J 4 bases, leaving 9 bases between the germline ends. DNA of the CDR3: TGCGCCAGCAGCCAAGATGGACAGCTCTATGGCTACACCTTC. It is translated as CASSQDGQLYGYTF.

The count of this clone is one. The chain joins TRBV11-2 to TRBJ2-5, with TRBD2 matching 11 bases. The CDR3 loop spans 16 amino acids. Germline lookup yields CDR1 SGHAT and CDR2 FQNNGV. V shed 5 bases and J 5 bases; nucleotides not matched to a gene: 10. The CDR3 region is CASSMVSGGAGETQYF. DNA of the CDR3: TGTGCCAGCAGCATGGTTAGCGGGGGGGCCGGTGAGACCCAGTACTTC.

This sequence joins TRBV5-6 and TRBJ1-3; D unresolved. V gave up 2 bases and J gave up 0 bases, with 12 bases separating them. Germline V CDR1 and CDR2: SGHDT, YYEEEE. This CDR3 has 16 residues. CDR3 sequence (DNA): TGTGCCAGCAGCTTTTACACCCGCCGCTCTGGAAACACCATATATTTT. It translates to CASSFYTRRSGNTIYF.

The rearrangement joins TRBV19 to TRBJ1-4, with D unclear. V lost 6 bases and J 0 bases, leaving 8 bases between the germline ends. This CDR3 is built from 14 residues. CDR1 and CDR2 from the germline V gene are LNHDA and SQIVND (reference sequence). CDR3 coding DNA: TGTGCCAGTAGACAAGATGCAACTAATGAAAAACTGTTTTTT. It translates to CASRQDATNEKLFF.

This rearrangement joins TRBV7-6 to TRBJ2-3; D is possibly TRBD1 (7 bases). Germline assignment: CDR1 SGHVS and CDR2 FNYEAQ. CDR3 length: 15 residues. Trimming left V 5 bases short and J 6 bases short, with 18 bases between. Here the CDR3 DNA reads TGTGCCAGCAGCCGTCGACAGGGAGGACGGGATACGCAGTATTTT. Translation gives CASSRRQGGRDTQYF.

This clone was detected only a few times. The chain carries TRBV10-3 and TRBJ1-2; 9 nucleotides align to TRBD1. Trimming removed 6 bases from V and 1 base from J; junction bases left unmatched: 3. Germline lookup yields CDR1 ENHRY and CDR2 SYGVKD. The CDR3 loop spans 14 amino acids. The CDR3 loop is CAISPDRGNYGYTF. Here the CDR3 DNA reads TGTGCCATCAGCCCGGACAGGGGTAACTATGGCTACACCTTC.

The chain links TRBV6-6 to TRBJ2-7, with unresolved D. CDR1 is MNHNY, CDR2 SVGAGI, per germline (reference sequence). Trimming removed 8 bases at V and 3 bases at J, with 8 bases between. The CDR3 is 11 amino acids. The CDR3 nucleotides read TGTGCCAGCCGACATGGCTACGAGCAGTACTTC. Translated, it gives CASRHGYEQYF.

In its sample, this clone was seen once. CDR3 nucleotides: TGTGCCAGCAGCCAAGTTCGGGACAGGGTCGAGACCCAGTACTTC. This gives the protein CASSQVRDRVETQYF. V usage is TRBV3-1 (or the pseudogene TRBV3-2) and J usage is TRBJ2-5; 9 bases match TRBD1. Trimming cost V 1 base and J 5 bases; bases outside gene matches: 5. This CDR3 contains 15 residues. From germline, CDR1 is LGHDT and CDR2 YNNKEL (reference sequence).

This chain uses TRBV6-6 with TRBJ1-6; D may be TRBD1 (5 bases). CDR1 is MNHNY and CDR2 is SVGAGI in the germline V gene (reference sequence). Trimming cost V 5 bases and J 5 bases, with 19 bases left between them. This CDR3 has 17 amino acids. CDR3 sequence (DNA): TGTGCCAGCAGTCCCTCTTGGGGGGTTCGTAATAATTCACCCCTCCACTTT. The encoded protein is CASSPSWGVRNNSPLHF.

The V call is TRBV7-2, the J call TRBJ2-1; TRBD2 matches 10 bases. The CDR3 contains 17 residues. Germline loops: CDR1 SGHTA, CDR2 FQGNSA. V gave up 1 base and J gave up 2 bases; unmatched junction bases: 5. The DNA for the CDR3 is TGTGCCAGCAGCTTAGAACTGGGACTAGCGCCCTACAATGAGCAGTTCTTC. This translates into CASSLELGLAPYNEQFF.

V is TRBV19 and J is TRBJ1-4, with D possibly TRBD1 on 6 matching bases. The germline V and J ends were trimmed by 5 bases and 3 bases, with 10 bases remaining between them. Looked up from germline, CDR1 is LNHDA and CDR2 is SQIVND (reference sequence). This CDR3 has 14 residues. In DNA, the CDR3 is TGTGCCAGTAGTCCCGACAGGTCTAATGAAAAACTGTTTTTT. Translating it yields CASSPDRSNEKLFF. The whole variable domain, filled in from reference TRBV19 and TRBJ1-4, reads DGGITQSPKYLFRKEGQNVTLSCEQNLNHDAMYWYRQDPGQGLRLIYYSQIVNDFQKGDIAEGYSVSREKKESFPLTVTSAQKNPTAFYLCASSPDRSNEKLFFGSGTQLSVL.

This chain joins TRBV10-2 and TRBJ1-2, with D perhaps matching TRBD1 (6 bases). This CDR3 is 12 amino acids long. Germline V gene sequence: CDR1 WSHSY, CDR2 SAAADI. With 5 bases removed from V and 4 bases from J, the gap between germline ends came to 8 bases. The CDR3 DNA reads as TGCGCCAGCAGTTTGGACAGCTATGGCTACACCTTC. Its protein is CASSLDSYGYTF.

The CDR3 nucleotides read TGTGCCAGCTCACCAAGGTCCAGCCGGGGAACAGATACGCAGTATTTT. Encoded protein: CASSPRSSRGTDTQYF. This chain uses TRBV18 with TRBJ2-3; perhaps TRBD2 as D (5 bases). V was trimmed by 2 bases and J by 3 bases, leaving 15 bases between them. CDR1 KGHSH and CDR2 LQKENI come from the germline V gene. The CDR3 runs to 16 residues.

The V gene is TRBV7-6, the J gene TRBJ1-4; 7 bases align to TRBD1. Per germline, CDR1 SGHVS and CDR2 FNYEAQ. This CDR3 has 14 residues. V lost 4 bases to trimming and J lost 4 bases; unmatched junction nucleotides: 3. CDR3 loop: CASSSGQVNEKLFF. The CDR3 DNA reads TGTGCCAGCAGCTCTGGACAGGTTAATGAAAAACTGTTTTTT.

The rearrangement links TRBV10-3 to TRBJ1-3; D ambiguous. Germline V gene data show CDR1 as ENHRY and CDR2 as SYGVKD. V shed 2 bases and J shed 5 bases, with 7 bases lying between them. CDR3 length equals 13 residues. The CDR3, as DNA: TGTGCCATCAGTGAGGAAACTCGAAACACCATATATTTT. Its translation: CAISEETRNTIYF.

V and J are TRBV3-1 (or the pseudogene TRBV3-2) and TRBJ2-1, with D uncertain. Trimming removed 1 base from V and 4 bases from J, with 5 bases in between. This CDR3 spans 13 amino acids. Germline V gene sequence: CDR1 LGHDT, CDR2 YNNKEL (reference sequence). This chain's CDR3 is CASSQAEYNEQFF. In nucleotides, the CDR3 is TGTGCCAGCAGCCAAGCCGAGTACAATGAGCAGTTCTTC.

The V call is TRBV4-1, the J call TRBJ2-7; D possibly corresponds to TRBD1 (6 bases). This CDR3 has 15 amino acids. The V end was cut by 4 bases, the J end by 3 bases, with 16 bases between. Looked up from germline, CDR1 is MGHRA and CDR2 is YSYEKL. CDR3 nucleotides: TGCGCCAGCAGCCTTGCCCAAGTAGGGGGCTACGAGCAGTACTTC. Translated, it gives CASSLAQVGGYEQYF.